Sequencing of this TCR beta chain was carried out in a study of T cell repertoires and HLA-DP antigens. CDR3 size: 16 residues. V lost 0 bases and J lost 5; bases outside the gene matches: 9. The V gene's germline CDR1 is LNHNV and CDR2 YYDKDF (reference sequence). Amplification used primers for 54 TRBV and 13 TRBJ segments. The assay was immunoSEQ multiplex PCR, and TCRdb's table has in-frame clones only and misses some. The table records over 100,000 clones, 80% to 95% of them present only once. To note about this clone: The target antigen is unknown.

V and J are TRBV15 and TRBJ1-2, with TRBD1 matching 7 bases. The sequenced sample consisted of CD4+ T cells from PBMCs. The sequence derives from a woman between 18 and 29 years old in good health and CMV-seronegative. CDR3 region: CATSRDAQTGKYGYTF. The CDR3 bases are TGTGCCACCAGCAGAGATGCCCAGACAGGGAAATATGGCTACACCTTC. Looking up the rest from reference TRBV15 and TRBJ1-2 gives the full variable domain: DAMVIQNPRYQVTQFGKPVTLSCSQTLNHNVMYWYQQKSSQAPKLLFHYYDKDFNNEADTPDNFQSRRPNTSFCFLDIRSPGLGDTAMYLCATSRDAQTGKYGYTFGSGTRLTVV.